This TCR beta chain was profiled in a study of blood T cell repertoires in COVID-19. The CDR3 sequence is 12 residues long. Germline CDR1 and CDR2: SGHTA and FQGTGA. The V end lost 2 bases, the J end lost 8 bases, and 9 bases lay between the germline ends. Libraries were prepared by immunoSEQ multiplex PCR; TCRdb keeps only in-frame clonotypes and omits some of them. The profile shows around 340,000 clones, around 80% of them singletons. The chain uses TRBV7-3 and TRBJ1-2; a weak D match, TRBD1 (6 bases). The origin of this receptor is a man under 40 with active or convalescent COVID-19. Sequencing input: peripheral blood. CDR3 DNA sequence: TGTGCCAGCAGCTTAGAGGGGGAAGGCTACACCTTC. Translating gives CASSLEGEGYTF.